Below are 13 T cell receptor beta chains sequenced from a single sample in a study of shared clonotypes between healthy human individuals. Produced via immunoSEQ multiplex PCR; TCRdb's table is partial and in-frame only. Of more than 200,000 clones listed, over 50% are singletons. Specimen: memory CD4+ T cells sorted from blood. The subset denotes: CD45RA-negative fraction. These receptors all come from a man aged 25 to 45 in good health.

Only a few counts were recorded for this clone. Other DNA sequences in the same sample also yield this CDR3. The gene calls are TRBV10-3 and TRBJ2-1; D gene ambiguous. With 2 bases removed from V and 9 bases from J, the gap between germline ends came to 5 bases. The CDR3 totals 11 residues. Per the germline V gene, CDR1 is ENHRY and CDR2 is SYGVKD. CDR3 in DNA: TGTGCCATCAGTGAGCTCGGTGAGCAGTTCTTC. Encoded protein: CAISELGEQFF.

This chain joins TRBV28 and TRBJ2-7; 10 bases are shared with TRBD1. Trimming removed 5 bases from V and 6 bases from J; junction bases left unmatched: 10. The germline CDR1 and CDR2 sequences are MDHEN and SYDVKM. This CDR3 contains 15 residues. The CDR3 DNA reads as TGTGCCAGCAGTAGCCCGGGACAGGGGAAATCCGAGCAGTACTTC. This encodes CASSSPGQGKSEQYF.

In its sample, this clone was seen many times. V and J are TRBV18 and TRBJ2-2; D gene ambiguous. The CDR3 spans 13 residues. Germline CDR1 KGHSH, CDR2 LQKENI. With 3 bases removed from V and 8 bases from J, the gap between germline ends came to 10 bases. The CDR3 nucleotides are TGTGCCAGCTCACCTCAAGTCGCGGGGGAGCTGTTTTTT. It encodes CASSPQVAGELFF.

The V call is TRBV7-6, the J call TRBJ2-3; perhaps TRBD2 as D (5 bases). V dropped 1 base and J dropped 8 bases, with 19 bases sitting between them. The CDR3 consists of 16 residues. CDR1 is SGHVS and CDR2 is FNYEAQ in the germline V gene. Here the CDR3 reads CASSLEADPGGGTQYF. The CDR3 DNA reads TGTGCCAGCAGCTTAGAGGCGGACCCTGGAGGAGGTACGCAGTATTTT.

This sequence joins TRBV6-5 and TRBJ2-7; no clear D gene. The CDR3 covers 15 residues. The V gene's germline CDR1 is MNHEY and CDR2 SVGAGI. V was cut by 2 bases and J by 5 bases, with 16 bases left in between. The CDR3 reads CASSYLDYGRNEQYF. CDR3 nucleotides: TGTGCCAGCAGTTACCTCGATTATGGGCGTAACGAGCAGTACTTC.

This chain connects TRBV28 to TRBJ1-1, with a weak D call TRBD1 (5 bases). The CDR3 has 14 amino acids. Looked up from germline, CDR1 is MDHEN and CDR2 is SYDVKM. The V end lost 7 bases, the J end lost 1 base, and 13 bases lay between the germline ends. DNA for the CDR3: TGTGCCAGCACCTATGGGGCTCGGAACACTGAAGCTTTCTTT. It yields the protein CASTYGARNTEAFF.

This sequence joins TRBV2 and TRBJ1-5; D gene uncertain. The V gene's germline CDR1 is SNHLY and CDR2 FYNNEI. V lost 6 bases to trimming and J lost 4 bases, with 16 bases between them. This CDR3 has 15 residues. The CDR3: CASRRSFAVNQPQHF. The DNA for the CDR3 is TGTGCCAGCAGAAGGTCCTTTGCGGTAAATCAGCCCCAGCATTTT.

This chain uses TRBV5-5 with TRBJ1-2; D is unresolved. The CDR3 has 12 amino acids. V was trimmed by 5 bases and J by 8 bases, leaving 13 bases between them. From germline, CDR1 is SGHKS and CDR2 YYEKEE (reference sequence). CDR3: CASSPLGRGYTF. The CDR3 DNA reads as TGTGCCAGCAGTCCGCTAGGTCGGGGCTACACCTTC. Looking up the rest from reference TRBV5-5 and TRBJ1-2 gives the full variable domain: DAGVTQSPTHLIKTRGQQVTLRCSPISGHKSVSWYQQVLGQGPQFIFQYYEKEERGRGNFPDRFSARQFPNYSSELNVNALLLGDSALYLCASSPLGRGYTFGSGTRLTVV.

This sequence joins TRBV7-3 and TRBJ2-1; D is undetermined. CDR3 length: 14 amino acids. With 5 bases removed from V and 1 base from J, the gap between germline ends came to 9 bases. Looked up from germline, CDR1 is SGHTA and CDR2 is FQGTGA. CDR3 region: CASSPIVSYNEQFF. The DNA of the CDR3 is TGTGCCAGCAGCCCAATTGTTTCCTACAATGAGCAGTTCTTC.

The table lists this clone with a few counts. CDR3 protein: CASSPQRLAGGETQYF. The CDR3 DNA is TGTGCCAGTAGTCCCCAGAGACTAGCGGGAGGAGAGACCCAGTACTTC. The chain links TRBV19 to TRBJ2-5; 13 bases map to TRBD2. With V trimmed by 5 bases and J by 4 bases, 7 bases remained unmatched. In germline, CDR1 is LNHDA, CDR2 SQIVND (reference sequence). The CDR3 is 16 amino acids.

The chain joins TRBV2 to TRBJ2-5; 9 bases are a match to TRBD2. CDR3 length equals 16 residues. The germline gives CDR1 SNHLY, CDR2 FYNNEI. The V segment lost 7 bases and the J segment 5 bases; nucleotides outside the gene matches: 14. The CDR3 loop is CASNPRASGKGETQYF. The DNA for the CDR3 is TGTGCCAGCAATCCTAGGGCTAGCGGGAAAGGGGAGACCCAGTACTTC.

The chain links TRBV11-2 to TRBJ2-1, with D uncertain. Germline lookup yields CDR1 SGHAT and CDR2 FQNNGV. This CDR3 is built from 15 residues. The V gene lost 3 bases and the J gene lost 1 base, with 10 bases spanning the gap. The chain's CDR3 is CASSFQLGSYNEQFF. The DNA for the CDR3 is TGTGCCAGCAGCTTTCAACTGGGGTCCTACAATGAGCAGTTCTTC.

The rearrangement uses TRBV5-6 and TRBJ2-7; TRBD1 aligns across 10 bases. Trimming at V came to 7 bases and at J to 2 bases, leaving 0 bases not matched to a gene. The germline CDR1 and CDR2 sequences are SGHDT and YYEEEE. CDR3 length equals 12 residues. The CDR3 DNA follows: TGTGCCAGCGGGACAGGGGCCTACGAGCAGTACTTC. This codes for CASGTGAYEQYF.